Described below is a single T cell receptor beta chain sequence and its context. These data belong to a study of cytomegalovirus exposure and HLA in healthy donors. The PCR was carried out with 60 Vbeta primers and 13 Jbeta primers. The table came from immunoSEQ multiplex PCR; TCRdb's copy has only in-frame clones and leaves some out. The sample gives roughly 150,000 clones, around 80% of which show up once; over 1.1% is in the top ten. The ends were cut back, 5 bases at V and 2 bases at J, with 10 bases in the middle. Germline CDR1 SGHVS, CDR2 FNYEAQ. This CDR3 region has 14 residues. The V and J genes are TRBV7-6 and TRBJ2-1; possible D gene TRBD1, 5 bases. The sequenced material came from PBMCs. The receptor was isolated from a man aged 18-30 years in good health and CMV-seronegative. The CDR3 region has the DNA TGTGCCAGCAGCCCCCCCAGGGCCTACAATGAGCAGTTCTTC. Protein: CASSPPRAYNEQFF.